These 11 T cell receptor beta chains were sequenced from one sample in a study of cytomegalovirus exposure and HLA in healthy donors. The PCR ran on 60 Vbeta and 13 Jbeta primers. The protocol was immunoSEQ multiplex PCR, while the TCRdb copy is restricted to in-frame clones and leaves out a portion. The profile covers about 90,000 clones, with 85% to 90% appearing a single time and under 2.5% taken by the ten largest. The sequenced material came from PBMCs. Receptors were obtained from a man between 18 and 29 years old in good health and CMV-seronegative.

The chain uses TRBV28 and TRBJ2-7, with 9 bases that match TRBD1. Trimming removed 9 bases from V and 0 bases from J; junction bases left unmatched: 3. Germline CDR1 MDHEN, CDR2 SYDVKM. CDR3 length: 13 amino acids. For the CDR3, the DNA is TGTGCCAGTCAGACAGGGGGCTCCTACGAGCAGTACTTC. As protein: CASQTGGSYEQYF.

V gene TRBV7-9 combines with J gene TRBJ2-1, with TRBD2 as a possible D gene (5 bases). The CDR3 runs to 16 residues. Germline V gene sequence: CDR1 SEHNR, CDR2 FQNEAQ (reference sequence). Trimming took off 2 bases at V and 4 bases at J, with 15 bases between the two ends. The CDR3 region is CASSLLAPDLYNEQFF. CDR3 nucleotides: TGTGCCAGCAGCTTATTAGCCCCGGACTTGTACAATGAGCAGTTCTTC. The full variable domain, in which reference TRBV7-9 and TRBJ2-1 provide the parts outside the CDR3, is DTGVSQNPRHKITKRGQNVTFRCDPISEHNRLYWYRQTLGQGPEFLTYFQNEAQLEKSRLLSDRFSAERPKGSFSTLEIQRTEQGDSAMYLCASSLLAPDLYNEQFFGPGTRLTVL.

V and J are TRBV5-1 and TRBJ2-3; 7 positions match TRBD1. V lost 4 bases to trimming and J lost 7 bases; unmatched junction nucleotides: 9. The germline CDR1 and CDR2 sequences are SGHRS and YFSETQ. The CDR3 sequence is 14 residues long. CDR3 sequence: CASSPTGPGNTQYF. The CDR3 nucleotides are TGCGCCAGCAGCCCGACAGGGCCTGGGAATACGCAGTATTTT.

The CDR3 reads CASSPRRLSAYEQYF. CDR3 DNA sequence: TGTGCCAGCTCACCACGTCGACTTTCGGCCTACGAGCAGTACTTC. V usage is TRBV18 and J usage is TRBJ2-7; no clear D gene. Trimming removed 1 base at V and 2 bases at J, with 12 bases between. Germline lookup yields CDR1 KGHSH and CDR2 LQKENI. The CDR3 spans 15 residues.

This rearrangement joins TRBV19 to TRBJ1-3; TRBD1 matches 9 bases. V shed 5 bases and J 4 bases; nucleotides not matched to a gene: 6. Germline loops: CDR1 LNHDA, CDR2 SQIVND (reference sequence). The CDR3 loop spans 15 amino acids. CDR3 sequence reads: CASSSGTGRGNTIYF. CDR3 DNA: TGTGCCAGTAGTTCGGGGACAGGGCGAGGAAACACCATATATTTT.

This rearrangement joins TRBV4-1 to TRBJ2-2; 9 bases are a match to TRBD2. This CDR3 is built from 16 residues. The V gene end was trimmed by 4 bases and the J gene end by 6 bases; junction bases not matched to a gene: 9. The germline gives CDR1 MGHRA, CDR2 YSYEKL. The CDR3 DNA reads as TGCGCCAGCAGCCCTGGAAGGGAGCGGGAGGCCGGGGAGCTGTTTTTT. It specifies CASSPGREREAGELFF.

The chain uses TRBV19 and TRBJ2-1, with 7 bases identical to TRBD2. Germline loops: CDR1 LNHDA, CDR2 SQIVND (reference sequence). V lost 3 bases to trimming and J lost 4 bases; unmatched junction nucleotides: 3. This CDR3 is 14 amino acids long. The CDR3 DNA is TGTGCCAGTAGTATCAGGGAGGGTTACAATGAGCAGTTCTTC. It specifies CASSIREGYNEQFF. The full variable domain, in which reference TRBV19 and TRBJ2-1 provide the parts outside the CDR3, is DGGITQSPKYLFRKEGQNVTLSCEQNLNHDAMYWYRQDPGQGLRLIYYSQIVNDFQKGDIAEGYSVSREKKESFPLTVTSAQKNPTAFYLCASSIREGYNEQFFGPGTRLTVL.

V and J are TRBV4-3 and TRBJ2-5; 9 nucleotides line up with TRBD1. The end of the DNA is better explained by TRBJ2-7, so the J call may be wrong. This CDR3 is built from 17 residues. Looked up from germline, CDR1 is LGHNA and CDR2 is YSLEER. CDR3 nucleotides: TGCGCCAGCAGCCAAGGGCCGGGGGGACAGGGTTTGTACGAGCAGTACTTC. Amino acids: CASSQGPGGQGLYEQYF.

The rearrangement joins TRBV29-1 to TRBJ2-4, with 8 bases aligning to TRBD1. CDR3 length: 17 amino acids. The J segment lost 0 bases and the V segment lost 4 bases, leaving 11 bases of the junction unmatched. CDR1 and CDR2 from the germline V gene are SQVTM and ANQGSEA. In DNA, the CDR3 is TGCAGCGTTGTCGACAGGGGCTCCTGGGAAGCCAAAAACATTCAGTACTTC. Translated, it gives CSVVDRGSWEAKNIQYF. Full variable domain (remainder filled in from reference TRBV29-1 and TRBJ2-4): SAVISQKPSRDICQRGTSLTIQCQVDSQVTMMFWYRQQPGQSLTLIATANQGSEATYESGFVIDKFPISRPNLTFSTLTVSNMSPEDSSIYLCSVVDRGSWEAKNIQYFGAGTRLSVL.

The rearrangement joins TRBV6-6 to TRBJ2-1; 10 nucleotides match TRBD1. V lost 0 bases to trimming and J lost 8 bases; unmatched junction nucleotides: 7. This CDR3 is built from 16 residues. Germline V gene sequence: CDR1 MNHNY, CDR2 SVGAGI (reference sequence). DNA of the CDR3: TGTGCCAGCAGTTACTCGAGACAGGGGGCGCGGGATGAGCAGTTCTTC. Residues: CASSYSRQGARDEQFF.

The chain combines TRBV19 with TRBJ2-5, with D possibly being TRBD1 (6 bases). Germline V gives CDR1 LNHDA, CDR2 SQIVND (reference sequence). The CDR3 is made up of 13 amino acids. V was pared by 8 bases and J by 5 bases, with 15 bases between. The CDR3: CASSRGFLETQYF. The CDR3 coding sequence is TGTGCCAGTTCCAGGGGTTTCTTGGAGACCCAGTACTTC.